A selection of T cell receptor beta chains follows, all from one sample in a study of regulatory T cells in long-lasting Graves disease. TCRdb processed the multiplex PCR reads anew with MiXCR; each CDR3 protein has one entry. The repertoire holds 600,000 to 650,000 distinct CDR3 sequences, with under 20% as singletons. This same sample was also taken into another study, of T cells in Graves' hyperthyroidism and ophthalmopathy.

Sequenced material: peripheral blood mononuclear cells (PBMCs), taken at new diagnosis, from a patient treated with antithyroid drugs. These receptors were collected from a woman aged 25 to 39 with Graves disease. Both conserved end residues are part of each CDR3. A D gene is named only where the DNA matches it firmly. The size field is filled for only some rows; it gives once, few, many or a size class.

v_call	d_call	j_call	clone_size	cdr3_nt	cdr3_aa
TRBV19	-	TRBJ1-1	many	TGTGCCAGTAGTATCCCCGGAAAGGGCACTGAAGCTTTCTTT	CASSIPGKGTEAFF
TRBV28	-	TRBJ1-5	few	TGTGCCAGCAGTGATGGACGACAGGCCTGGATACAGCCCCAGCATTTT	CASSDGRQAWIQPQHF
TRBV2	TRBD2	TRBJ2-3	many	TGTGCCAGCGGCCAAGGTAGAAGGACTAGCCGGGCCTCAGATACGCAGTATTTT	CASGQGRRTSRASDTQYF
TRBV20-1	-	TRBJ2-3	-	TGCAGTGCTAGCCTACTAGCCCCGAAGTCGGATACGCAGTATTTT	CSASLLAPKSDTQYF
TRBV30	-	TRBJ1-4	few	TGTGCCTGGAGTGAGGTGGGGGAAAAACTGTTTTTT	CAWSEVGEKLFF
TRBV5-1	-	TRBJ2-2	many	TGCGCCAGCAGCGAGACTAGAATAACCGGGGAGCTGTTTTTT	CASSETRITGELFF
TRBV5-5	-	TRBJ2-7	few	TGTGCCAGCAGCTTGGCCCATAGTCGCGAGCAGTACTTC	CASSLAHSREQYF
TRBV10-3	TRBD2	TRBJ2-2	-	TGTGCCATCAGTGAAACTAGCGGGATGAACACCGGGGAGCTGTTTTTT	CAISETSGMNTGELFF
TRBV28	-	TRBJ2-5	few	TGTGCCAGCAGTTACCCCCCCCCCCCGTCACAACATCAAGAGACCCAGTACTTC	CASSYPPPPSQHQETQYF
TRBV6-1	-	TRBJ1-2	-	TGTGCCAGCAATCCCCTAAAGAGTTCGGGAGGCTACACCTTC	CASNPLKSSGGYTF
TRBV7-9	-	TRBJ2-2	few	TGTGCCAGCAGCTTAATGCGGGTTGGGCTTCCCAACTTCACCGGGGAGCTGTTTTTT	CASSLMRVGLPNFTGELFF
TRBV11-2	-	TRBJ2-5	many	TGTGCCAGCAGCTTATCTTTGGGGGACAAGACCCAGTACTTC	CASSLSLGDKTQYF
TRBV10-3	TRBD1	TRBJ2-7	many	TGTGCCATCAGTGAGTCGTGGACAGGGAGAACCTACGAGCAGTACTTC	CAISESWTGRTYEQYF
TRBV6-1	-	TRBJ1-1	many	TGTGCCAGCAGTGTGGGGAGCTCCTGGCCTGAAGCTTTCTTT	CASSVGSSWPEAFF
TRBV7-2	-	TRBJ2-7	many	TGTGCCAGCAGCCGGGACGGAAGCTCCTACGAGCAGTACTTC	CASSRDGSSYEQYF
TRBV12-3/TRBV12-4	TRBD1	TRBJ2-2	many	TGTGCCAGCATCGAGACAGGGGGTGGGACCGGGGAGCTGTTTTTT	CASIETGGGTGELFF
TRBV5-1	-	TRBJ1-1	many	TGCGCCAGCAGCTTGGAACAGGGGAACACTGAAGCTTTCTTT	CASSLEQGNTEAFF
TRBV6-2/TRBV6-3	TRBD1	TRBJ2-1	-	TGTGCCAGCAATTACCAGGGGGCTAGCAATGAGCAGTTCTTC	CASNYQGASNEQFF
TRBV20-1	-	TRBJ2-7	few	TGCAGTGCCTTGAGGGAACGTAACGAGCAGTACTTC	CSALRERNEQYF
TRBV28	-	TRBJ2-2	-	TGTGCCAGCAACCCCCGGAGGGGACAGAGGAACACCGGGGAGCTGTTTTTT	CASNPRRGQRNTGELFF
TRBV18	-	TRBJ2-7	-	TGTGCCAGCCCACCGAGTCAAACCTACGAGCAGTACTTC	CASPPSQTYEQYF
TRBV3-1	-	TRBJ2-3	once	TGTGCCAGCAGCCAAGATCAAAACACAGATACGCAGTATTTT	CASSQDQNTDTQYF
TRBV5-1	TRBD1	TRBJ1-4	few	TGCGCCAGCAGCATGGACAGGGGAATTGAAAAACTGTTTTTT	CASSMDRGIEKLFF
TRBV7-2	-	TRBJ1-2	many	TGTGCCAGCAGTCCTGAGACAGGTCTGGATTATGGCTACACCTTC	CASSPETGLDYGYTF
TRBV2	TRBD1	TRBJ1-4	many	TGTGCCTCCACGGGACAGCCTAATGAAAAACTGTTTTTT	CASTGQPNEKLFF
TRBV6-5	-	TRBJ1-5	many	TGTGCCAGCAGTTACGAGCAGCCCCAGCATTTT	CASSYEQPQHF
TRBV7-9	TRBD2	TRBJ2-5	many	TGTGCCAGCAGCTGGGGAGGGGACGAGACCCAGTACTTC	CASSWGGDETQYF
TRBV9	-	TRBJ1-2	-	TGTGCCAGCAGCGCGCAAACCTCCAATGGCTACACCTTC	CASSAQTSNGYTF
TRBV6-1	TRBD2	TRBJ2-2	-	TGTGCCAGTCTTAGCGGGAGGTGGACCGGGGAGCTGTTTTTT	CASLSGRWTGELFF
TRBV7-2	TRBD2	TRBJ2-5	many	TGTGCCAGCAGCTTGAACCACCCAGCGGGAAACCAAGAGACCCAGTACTTC	CASSLNHPAGNQETQYF
TRBV20-1	-	TRBJ1-2	-	TGCAGTGCTAGAGATCATCCAGGGGTGGGCGGCTACACCTTC	CSARDHPGVGGYTF
TRBV6-5	-	TRBJ1-1	many	TGTGCCAGCAGTTACTCGCTTTTGGGTCAAGCTTTCTTT	CASSYSLLGQAFF
TRBV7-9	-	TRBJ2-1	few	TGTGCCAGCAGCTTAAAGACTGGGTTTGTTAGTGAGCAGTTCTTC	CASSLKTGFVSEQFF
TRBV6-1	-	TRBJ1-5	many	TGTGCCAGCAGTGAGGTCGTAAATCAGCCCCAGCATTTT	CASSEVVNQPQHF
TRBV12-3/TRBV12-4	-	TRBJ2-2	many	TGTGCCAGCAGGCAGGGGCCCGGTCCCACCGGGGAGCTGTTTTTT	CASRQGPGPTGELFF
TRBV24-1	-	TRBJ2-2	few	TGTGCCACCAGTGATAATCCCTCCTGGGCCCGGGAAACCGGGGAGCTGTTTTTT	CATSDNPSWARETGELFF
TRBV30	TRBD1	TRBJ2-5	many	TGTGCCTCCACCGGACAGGGAGAGACCCAGTACTTC	CASTGQGETQYF
TRBV9	-	TRBJ2-1	-	TGTGCCAGCAGCGTAGTAGCCCCCTACGGTGAGCAGTTCTTC	CASSVVAPYGEQFF
TRBV6-1	TRBD2	TRBJ2-7	many	TGTGCCAGCAGCAAGGGACTAGCGGGGATCTACGAGCAGTACTTC	CASSKGLAGIYEQYF
TRBV6-1	-	TRBJ1-5	many	TGTGCCAGCAGTGAAAGGTTTCCGGCCGATCAGCCCCAGCATTTT	CASSERFPADQPQHF
TRBV9	TRBD2	TRBJ2-2	many	TGTGCCAGCAGCGTAGGAGGCGGGAGGGAGGTCACCGGGGAGCTGTTTTTT	CASSVGGGREVTGELFF
TRBV28	-	TRBJ1-2	many	TGTGCCAGCAGTCTCGCACGGAGGACGGGGGGCAGCTATGGCTACACCTTC	CASSLARRTGGSYGYTF
TRBV6-1	TRBD1	TRBJ1-1	once	TGTGCCGGCAGGAGACTTTACAGGGGCGCCAAGACTGAAGCTTTCTTT	CAGRRLYRGAKTEAFF
TRBV5-1	-	TRBJ2-7	many	TGCGCCAGCAGCTTGGCTGGGGGTCGAACCTCCTACGAGCAGTACTTC	CASSLAGGRTSYEQYF
TRBV19	-	TRBJ1-1	many	TGTGCCAGTAGACAGGGCGCCGGTGACACTGAAGCTTTCTTT	CASRQGAGDTEAFF
TRBV19	-	TRBJ1-4	-	TGTGCCAGTAGCTTTGCCCCGGGGCCGAAACTGTTTTTT	CASSFAPGPKLFF
TRBV2	-	TRBJ1-3	many	TGTGCCAGCGCCCGAGACTACTCTGGAAACACCATATATTTT	CASARDYSGNTIYF
TRBV6-1	TRBD1	TRBJ1-4	many	TGTGCCAGCAGTCCAGGGGGCTCGAGTGAAAAACTGTTTTTT	CASSPGGSSEKLFF
TRBV10-3	TRBD2	TRBJ2-1	few	TGTGCCACCGCAGCGGGAGGGATGATCAACGTGAGGAATGAGCGGTTCTTC	CATAAGGMINVRNERFF
TRBV6-1	TRBD1	TRBJ1-4	-	TGTGCCAGCCGCACAGGGGGTAGGGGAAAACTGTTTTTT	CASRTGGRGKLFF
TRBV30	-	TRBJ1-3	-	TGTGCCTGGAGTACAGGGAACTCTGGAAACACCATATATTTT	CAWSTGNSGNTIYF
TRBV28	TRBD2	TRBJ2-2	few	TGTGCCAGCATCCCAACGAGGACTAGCGGGAGCACCGGGGAGCTGTTTTTT	CASIPTRTSGSTGELFF
TRBV11-3	-	TRBJ2-2	many	TGTGCCAGCAGCCCGTCCCTACAGGGCACCGGGGAGCTGTTTTTT	CASSPSLQGTGELFF
TRBV12-3/TRBV12-4	TRBD2	TRBJ2-5	many	TGTGCCAGCAGGCATCGACTAGCACGTCACGAGACCCAGTACTTC	CASRHRLARHETQYF
TRBV28	-	TRBJ2-7	many	TGTGCCAGCAGCGTCTCCGGAATGGGGAGCTCCTACGAGCAGTACTTC	CASSVSGMGSSYEQYF
TRBV5-6	-	TRBJ2-7	-	TGTGCCAGCAGACTGGGCGGGACAGTGAGCTCCTACGAGCAGTACTTC	CASRLGGTVSSYEQYF
TRBV7-3	-	TRBJ2-5	few	TGTGCCAGCAGCTGGACGGGGGGCAGGGAGACCCAGTACTTC	CASSWTGGRETQYF
TRBV20-1	TRBD2	TRBJ2-1	-	TGCAGTGCAAACCTAGCGGGTAGTCGGAATGAGCAGTTCTTC	CSANLAGSRNEQFF
TRBV18	-	TRBJ1-2	many	TGTGCCAGCTCAACAGGACAGTCATATGGCTACACCTTC	CASSTGQSYGYTF
TRBV5-4	TRBD2	TRBJ2-2	-	TGTGCCAGCAGCTTGGAGGGACTACCCGGGGAGCTGTTTTTT	CASSLEGLPGELFF